The table lists the clone carrying this T cell receptor beta chain with many counts. As yet, its antigen is unknown. V lost 4 bases, J lost 8 bases, and 18 bases lay in between. Germline CDR1 SGHTS, CDR2 YDEGEE. The CDR3 is 14 amino acids. The PBMCs had their origin in approximately 10 ml of fresh peripheral blood. The source of the sample is a study of T cells in Graves' hyperthyroidism and ophthalmopathy. Study-level findings and limits: The model's output predicted ophthalmopathy at a median of about 6.5 months prior to onset. Most thyroid clonotypes expanded above 0.001 appeared in blood too.

The investigators amplified TCR beta CDR3 regions from RNA transcripts. An initial round of RT-PCR targeting the TCR CDR3 relied on the HTBI primer set. One entry per CDR3 protein, called by TCRdb with MiXCR from the multiplex PCR reads. The sample consists of 250,000 to 400,000 distinct CDR3 sequences, roughly 13% of them appearing once. The sequenced sample consisted of blood. The sequence came from a woman aged 40 to 55 with Graves' ophthalmopathy. The genes are TRBV5-8 and TRBJ1-2, with D perhaps TRBD1 (5 bases). This chain's CDR3 is CASSPRDRVRGYTF. The CDR3 coding sequence is TGTGCCAGCAGCCCCCGGGACCGTGTGAGAGGCTACACCTTC.